Sequencing of this T cell receptor beta chain was carried out in a study of T cell responses to AZD1222 COVID-19 vaccine. Method: immunoSEQ multiplex PCR; TCRdb's copy keeps in-frame clones and lacks some. In the table there are around 94,000 clones, around 90% of which are singletons. Study results and caveats: Spike regions recognized by vaccine-associated CD4 TCRs spanned the protein, led by 160-218 and 743-854. Recipients of two AZD1222 doses showed rising Spike-specific TCR breadth and depth.

The CDR3 extends over 15 amino acids. Germline V lookup: CDR1 SNHLY, CDR2 FYNNEI. V trimming: 6 bases; J trimming: 7 bases; junction bases outside the gene matches: 8. The table lists this clone with a count of one. Its antigen is unidentified. The clonotype comes from an adult in good health. The input for sequencing was peripheral blood, taken on day 0 of AZD1222 vaccination. The V gene is TRBV2, the J gene TRBJ2-3, with 12 bases lining up with TRBD2. The CDR3 spells CASRETSGGVNTQYF. The DNA of the CDR3 is TGTGCCAGCAGGGAGACTAGCGGGGGCGTAAATACGCAGTATTTT.